The next 17 T cell receptor beta chains were all read from a single sample in a study of long-term antiretroviral therapy in people with HIV. An immunoSEQ assay, version v3.0, was performed at survey level. Sequenced by immunoSEQ multiplex PCR; TCRdb stores in-frame clones only, minus some. Altogether about 20,000 clones are present, approximately 86% being singletons, with the ten largest covering approximately 4.6%. The sequences come from unsorted PBMCs, collected 1.3 years after starting antiretroviral therapy. The origin of the receptors is a man in his fifties or sixties with HIV.

This clone showed up just once. The chain carries TRBV19 and TRBJ2-5; 16 bases fit TRBD2. With 4 bases clipped from V and 5 bases from J, the junction kept 4 bases outside the gene matches. Per the germline V gene, CDR1 is LNHDA and CDR2 is SQIVND (reference sequence). The CDR3 consists of 16 residues. In DNA form, the CDR3 reads TGTGCCAGTAGTAGAAAGGGACTAGCGGGGGGGGAGACCCAGTACTTC. Its protein product is CASSRKGLAGGETQYF.

This chain connects TRBV6-1 to TRBJ1-5, with 7 bases that match TRBD1. The V segment lost 4 bases and the J segment 6 bases; nucleotides outside the gene matches: 3. Germline V gives CDR1 MNHNS, CDR2 SASEGT. This CDR3 has 13 amino acids. CDR3 in amino acids: CASSVGQPQPQHF. The CDR3, as DNA: TGTGCCAGCAGTGTGGGACAGCCTCAGCCCCAGCATTTT.

This chain uses TRBV5-1 with TRBJ2-5; 7 positions agree with TRBD1. Germline CDR1 and CDR2: SGHRS and YFSETQ. The CDR3 is made up of 15 amino acids. The junction had 11 bases not matched to a gene; V was cut back by 4 bases and J by 5 bases. The CDR3 region has the DNA TGCGCCAGCAGCGACCCGACAGGGTTAGGTGAGACCCAGTACTTC. It specifies CASSDPTGLGETQYF. Full variable domain (missing parts from reference TRBV5-1 and TRBJ2-5): KAGVTQTPRYLIKTRGQQVTLSCSPISGHRSVSWYQQTPGQGLQFLFEYFSETQRNKGNFPGRFSGRQFSNSRSEMNVSTLELGDSALYLCASSDPTGLGETQYFGPGTRLLVL.

This clone was seen a handful of times. The V and J genes are TRBV10-1 and TRBJ2-7; possibly TRBD2 for D (6 bases). The CDR3 has 15 amino acids. V lost 2 bases to trimming and J lost 2 bases, with 13 bases between them. Germline CDR1 is WNHNN and CDR2 is SYGVQD (reference sequence). The CDR3 nucleotides are TGCGCCAGCAGTGAGAGTAGCGGAACGACCTACGAGCAGTACTTC. Protein: CASSESSGTTYEQYF.

The J gene is TRBJ2-7, the V gene TRBV7-9; TRBD1 aligns across 7 bases. The CDR3 has 15 amino acids. The V segment lost 8 bases and the J segment 0 bases; nucleotides outside the gene matches: 10. Germline CDR1 and CDR2: SEHNR and FQNEAQ (reference sequence). The CDR3 nucleotides read TGTGCCAGCTTGAAGACAGGGAGAGGCTCCTACGAGCAGTACTTC. Amino acids: CASLKTGRGSYEQYF.

The chain couples TRBV27 to TRBJ1-5; 12 positions agree with TRBD1. The CDR3 is 15 amino acids. Trimming at V came to 6 bases and at J to 5 bases, leaving 5 bases not matched to a gene. Germline V gene lookup returns CDR1 MNHEY and CDR2 SMNVEV (reference sequence). DNA of the CDR3: TGTGCCAGCAGGACGGGGACAGGGGGCTATCAGCCCCAGCATTTT. This sequence encodes CASRTGTGGYQPQHF.

The chain combines TRBV19 with TRBJ2-3, with 11 bases matching TRBD2. This CDR3 spans 14 amino acids. V was clipped by 3 bases and J by 5 bases; unmatched bases: 1. Germline V gives CDR1 LNHDA, CDR2 SQIVND (reference sequence). CDR3 amino acids: CASSMGTSGDTQYF. The CDR3 coding sequence is TGTGCCAGTAGTATGGGGACTAGCGGAGATACGCAGTATTTT.

This sequence joins TRBV2 and TRBJ1-3; D may be TRBD1 (5 bases). Looked up from germline, CDR1 is SNHLY and CDR2 is FYNNEI. With 10 bases removed from V and 0 bases from J, the gap between germline ends came to 16 bases. The CDR3 sequence is 15 residues long. For the CDR3, the DNA is TGTGCCACTATATCAGACAGATACTCTGGAAACACCATATATTTT. It specifies CATISDRYSGNTIYF.

V is TRBV7-8 and J is TRBJ2-5; D is uncertain. The ends were cut back, 5 bases at V and 2 bases at J, with 12 bases in the middle. Germline V gene data show CDR1 as SGHVS and CDR2 as FQNEAQ. The CDR3 loop spans 14 amino acids. In nucleotides, the CDR3 is TGTGCCAGCAGCCCCGCGGCAGTACAAGAGACCCAGTACTTC. This sequence encodes CASSPAAVQETQYF.

The chain recombines TRBV27 with TRBJ1-2, with TRBD1 matching over 7 bases. Trimming removed 2 bases from V and 7 bases from J; junction bases left unmatched: 4. The CDR3 is 13 residues long. CDR1 is MNHEY, CDR2 SMNVEV, per germline (reference sequence). In nucleotides, the CDR3 is TGTGCCAGCAGTTTAGAGGCAGGGGGTGGCTACACCTTC. It yields the protein CASSLEAGGGYTF.

The genes are TRBV4-3 and TRBJ2-3; the match to TRBD2 covers 9 bases. CDR1 and CDR2 from the germline V gene are LGHNA and YSLEER. CDR3 length equals 13 residues. V lost 8 bases, J lost 3 bases, and 3 bases stayed unmatched. CDR3 DNA sequence: TGCGCCAGCCGCCTAGCGGGGACAGATACGCAGTATTTT. It translates to CASRLAGTDTQYF.

This chain uses TRBV6-1 with TRBJ2-3; unclear D gene. Looked up from germline, CDR1 is MNHNS and CDR2 is SASEGT. The CDR3 spans 13 residues. The V and J ends lost 1 base and 5 bases respectively, with 7 bases between them. As DNA, the CDR3 is TGTGCCAGCAGTGAAGTGATCGGAGATACGCAGTATTTT. Amino acids: CASSEVIGDTQYF.

The chain is built from TRBV5-6 and TRBJ2-5; TRBD1 agrees at 10 bases. The germline V gene has CDR1 SGHDT and CDR2 YYEEEE. This CDR3 has 16 amino acids. V shed 0 bases, J shed 3 bases, and the junction held 5 bases outside the gene matches. The CDR3 is CASSLGPDRGKETQYF. The CDR3 nucleotides read TGTGCCAGCAGCTTGGGGCCGGACAGGGGGAAAGAGACCCAGTACTTC.

This chain links TRBV27 with TRBJ1-2; TRBD1 matches 7 bases. Germline CDR1 reads MNHEY; CDR2 reads SMNVEV (reference sequence). The CDR3 sequence is 13 residues long. V lost 8 bases to trimming and J lost 2 bases; unmatched junction nucleotides: 5. Here the CDR3 DNA reads TGTGCCAGCTCACAGGGGAGAAACTATGGCTACACCTTC. This gives the protein CASSQGRNYGYTF.

The genes are TRBV7-2 and TRBJ2-5, with 8 bases that match TRBD2. The junction had 12 bases not matched to a gene; V was cut back by 3 bases and J by 9 bases. This CDR3 has 15 amino acids. Per germline, CDR1 SGHTA and CDR2 FQGNSA. This CDR3 is CASSFIAGPGLAQYF. CDR3 in DNA: TGTGCCAGCAGCTTCATAGCGGGGCCGGGGTTGGCCCAGTACTTC.

V usage is TRBV25-1 and J usage is TRBJ2-7; D perhaps matches TRBD1 (6 bases). Trimming removed 2 bases from V and 2 bases from J, with 16 bases in between. Germline CDR1 and CDR2: MGHDK and SYGVNS. This CDR3 comprises 16 residues. The CDR3 bases are TGTGCCAGCAGTGAAACCCCTGGCAGGGGACCCTACGAGCAGTACTTC. It yields the protein CASSETPGRGPYEQYF.

The chain recombines TRBV7-2 with TRBJ2-1; 7 nucleotides line up with TRBD2. The CDR3 contains 16 residues. Losses at the gene ends were 5 bases for V and 1 base for J; bases not matched to a gene: 8. Germline lookup yields CDR1 SGHTA and CDR2 FQGNSA. CDR3 in amino acids: CASSGTSAPSYNEQFF. CDR3 coding DNA: TGTGCCAGCAGCGGCACTAGCGCCCCTTCCTACAATGAGCAGTTCTTC. The full variable domain, in which reference TRBV7-2 and TRBJ2-1 provide the parts outside the CDR3, is GAGVSQSPSNKVTEKGKDVELRCDPISGHTALYWYRQSLGQGLEFLIYFQGNSAPDKSGLPSDRFSAERTGGSVSTLTIQRTQQEDSAVYLCASSGTSAPSYNEQFFGPGTRLTVL.